Listed below are T cell receptor beta chains from one sample, sequenced in a study of blood T cell repertoires in COVID-19. Assay used: immunoSEQ multiplex PCR; TCRdb lists only in-frame clones, some missing. Of about 210,000 clones in the sample, roughly 86% were seen once. The specimen sequenced was peripheral blood. Receptor source: a woman in her 50s with active or convalescent COVID-19. CDR3s include the opening cysteine and the closing phenylalanine or tryptophan. A D gene is named only where the DNA matches it firmly. A clone size is listed for some rows: how often the clone was seen (once, few, many), or a class if it is expanded.

d_gene	j_gene	v_gene	abundance	CDR3nt	CDR3aa
TRBD1	TRBJ2-1	TRBV5-1	few	TGCGCCAGCGGGACAGGGGTGAACAATGAGCAGTTCTTC	CASGTGVNNEQFF
NA	TRBJ2-1	TRBV11-3	NA	TGTGCCAGCAGCACCCAAGGGCTAGGGGGGGATGAGCAGTTCTTC	CASSTQGLGGDEQFF
NA	TRBJ2-1	TRBV15	NA	TGTGCCACCAGCATTGAAGCCCCCGGACTTAGATTCAATGAGCAGTTCTTC	CATSIEAPGLRFNEQFF
TRBD1	TRBJ2-4	TRBV24-1	NA	TGTGCCACCAGTGAAGGAACCGGGACAGGGGGCAAAAACATTCAGTACTTC	CATSEGTGTGGKNIQYF
NA	TRBJ2-7	TRBV11-2	NA	TGTGCCAGCAGCCTAGGAGGGAGGTACGAGCAGTACTTC	CASSLGGRYEQYF
TRBD1	TRBJ2-7	TRBV10-2	NA	TGCGCCAGCAGACAGGGGGTCGAGCAGTACTTC	CASRQGVEQYF
TRBD1	TRBJ1-1	TRBV6-4	NA	TGTGCCAGCAGTGAGTCGGGACAGGGGACTCTTGAAGCTTTCTTT	CASSESGQGTLEAFF
NA	TRBJ2-2	TRBV5-1	NA	TGCGCCAGCAGCCCATTTTCGTCGGGTACCGGGGAGCTGTTTTTT	CASSPFSSGTGELFF
NA	TRBJ1-1	TRBV3-1/TRBV3-2	once	TGTGCCAGCAGCCCTCCGGGTTTCATGAACACTGAAGCTTTCTTT	CASSPPGFMNTEAFF
NA	TRBJ1-1	TRBV12-1	NA	TGTGCCAGCAGCTGGACAGGACGTAACCGTAGGGACACTGAAGCTTTCTTT	CASSWTGRNRRDTEAFF
NA	TRBJ1-6	TRBV5-4	NA	TGTGCCAGCAGGGAAGGGGTAACCTATAATTCACCCCTCCACTTT	CASREGVTYNSPLHF
TRBD2	TRBJ2-3	TRBV10-1	NA	TGCGCCAGCAGTGGAGCGGGAGCGGTGGATACGCAGTATTTT	CASSGAGAVDTQYF
NA	TRBJ1-2	TRBV18	NA	TGTGCCAGCTCACTACAGGAGGAGGGCTATGGCTACACCTTC	CASSLQEEGYGYTF
NA	TRBJ1-3	TRBV19	few	TGTGCCAGTAGTATCGACAGGGGAAACACCATATATTTT	CASSIDRGNTIYF
NA	TRBJ2-2	TRBV7-9	NA	TGTGCCAGCAGCTTAGATCTGGAGCTGTTTTTT	CASSLDLELFF
NA	TRBJ1-3	TRBV11-2	once	TGTGCCAGCAGCTTAGATTACAGCTCTGGAAACACCATATATTTT	CASSLDYSSGNTIYF
NA	TRBJ1-2	TRBV6-5	NA	TGTGCCAGCAGAACAGGAAACTATGGCTACACCTTC	CASRTGNYGYTF
NA	TRBJ2-5	TRBV7-3	NA	TGTGCCAGCAGCCCAACCGCAGGGGAGGGCGGCGAGACCCAGTACTTC	CASSPTAGEGGETQYF
NA	TRBJ1-3	TRBV29-1	NA	TGCAGCGTTGAAGATCTAGGAAACACCATATATTTT	CSVEDLGNTIYF
NA	TRBJ1-2	TRBV11-1	NA	TGTGCCAGCAGCCTTACAGGGATCTATGGCTACACCTTC	CASSLTGIYGYTF
NA	TRBJ2-3	TRBV6-1	NA	TGTGCCAGCAGTGAATTTCGAGATACGCAGTATTTT	CASSEFRDTQYF
TRBD1	TRBJ1-5	TRBV5-5	few	TGTGCCAGCAGTTTTTGGGACAGTCCCGATCAGCCCCAGCATTTT	CASSFWDSPDQPQHF
TRBD1	TRBJ1-2	TRBV28	few	TGTGCCAGCACCACCGGGACAGGCATCTATGGCTACACCTTC	CASTTGTGIYGYTF
NA	TRBJ2-1	TRBV28	NA	TGTGCCAGCAGCCAGCTGACTAGGGATGAGCAGTTCTTC	CASSQLTRDEQFF
NA	TRBJ1-6	TRBV29-1	once	TGCAGCGTTGCCAGGGTCGACTATAATTCACCCCTCCACTTT	CSVARVDYNSPLHF
TRBD1	TRBJ2-1	TRBV18	NA	TGTGCCAGCTCACACAGGGGCTATGAGCAGTTCTTC	CASSHRGYEQFF
TRBD1	TRBJ1-2	TRBV5-1	NA	TGCGCCACCGCGGGACAGGGAAAGGATGGCTACACCTTC	CATAGQGKDGYTF
NA	TRBJ2-1	TRBV10-3	NA	TGTGCCATCAGTGAGTCAGTACAGAAAAATGAGCAGTTCTTC	CAISESVQKNEQFF
NA	TRBJ1-3	TRBV7-6	NA	TGTGCCAGCAGCTTAGGGGCTCGATTCTCTGGAAACACCATATATTTT	CASSLGARFSGNTIYF
NA	TRBJ1-1	TRBV7-9	NA	TGTGCCAGCAGCTTAGCTGGCCAGGACTTGAACACTGAAGCTTTCTTT	CASSLAGQDLNTEAFF
TRBD1	TRBJ1-1	TRBV2	NA	TGTGCCAGCAGCTACAGGGGTTACACTGAAGCTTTCTTT	CASSYRGYTEAFF
TRBD2	TRBJ2-7	TRBV9	NA	TGTGCCAGCAGCGCGGAGGCTAGCGGGAGCTACGAGCAGTACTTC	CASSAEASGSYEQYF
TRBD2	TRBJ2-2	TRBV28	NA	TGTGCCAGCGTCTACGGGGGGTTGACCGGGGAGCTGTTTTTT	CASVYGGLTGELFF
NA	TRBJ1-4	TRBV27	NA	TGTGCCAGCAGGGATGGGCCGGGAAGACTGTTTTTT	CASRDGPGRLFF
NA	TRBJ1-6	TRBV6-7	once	TGTGCCAGCAGTTACTCCAGGGAAAATTCACCCCTCCACTTT	CASSYSRENSPLHF
TRBD1	TRBJ2-7	TRBV6-1	many	TGTGCCAGCAGTGAAGACGAGACAGGGTCTTACGAGCAGTACTTC	CASSEDETGSYEQYF
TRBD2	TRBJ2-7	TRBV7-2	NA	TGTGCCAGCAGCTTAGCGCTGGGGGGGGGATGGGCCTACGAGCAGTACTTC	CASSLALGGGWAYEQYF
TRBD1	TRBJ2-7	TRBV29-1	NA	TGCAGCGTTCATGTTATTTCCCCCCTCACGGTTCGCACAGGGGTGAGCTCCTACGAGCAGTACTTC	CSVHVISPLTVRTGVSSYEQYF
TRBD2	TRBJ2-7	TRBV5-1	NA	TGCGCCAGCAGCTTGGTAAGCGGGAGTAGGTCCGAGCAGTACTTC	CASSLVSGSRSEQYF